Following are 17 T cell receptor beta chains from one sample sequenced in a study of ipilimumab plus nivolumab after autologous stem cell transplantation. Clones were sequenced by immunoSEQ multiplex PCR, and TCRdb holds only the in-frame ones, with some missing. Of about 43,000 clones in the sample, approximately 90% were seen once. Material: PBMCs, obtained in a trial of ipilimumab plus nivolumab as post-transplant consolidation. These receptors came from a male donor with multiple myeloma.

The table lists this clone with a few counts. The chain employs TRBV4-2 and TRBJ1-5; maybe TRBD1 (6 bases). The CDR3 has 16 residues. The V end was cut by 1 base, the J end by 6 bases, with 16 bases between. The germline V gene encodes CDR1 LGHNA and CDR2 YNFKEQ. The DNA for the CDR3 is TGTGCCAGCAGCCAAGGGGAAGGGGGACTAGTTCAGCCCCAGCATTTT. It codes for CASSQGEGGLVQPQHF.

CDR3 coding DNA: TGTGCCAGCAGCGTAGGTGGGGGGCGCGACACCGGGGAGCTGTTTTTT. Protein sequence: CASSVGGGRDTGELFF. The rearrangement uses TRBV9 and TRBJ2-2; D is possibly TRBD1 or TRBD2 (6 bases each). V was clipped by 0 bases and J by 3 bases, with 12 bases between them. This CDR3 spans 16 amino acids. Germline V gives CDR1 SGDLS, CDR2 YYNGEE. Together with reference TRBV9 and TRBJ2-2, the CDR3 gives the full variable domain: DSGVTQTPKHLITATGQRVTLRCSPRSGDLSVYWYQQSLDQGLQFLIQYYNGEERAKGNILERFSAQQFPDLHSELNLSSLELGDSALYFCASSVGGGRDTGELFFGEGSRLTVL.

V is TRBV30 and J is TRBJ2-1; D could derive from TRBD1 or TRBD2 (5 bases each). V was clipped by 0 bases and J by 6 bases, with 9 bases between them. The germline CDR1 and CDR2 sequences are GTSNPN and SVGIG (reference sequence). This CDR3 comprises 13 residues. The CDR3 DNA reads TGTGCCTGGAGTGTCTGGGGACCCAATGAGCAGTTCTTC. This encodes CAWSVWGPNEQFF.

The gene calls are TRBV27 and TRBJ1-1; TRBD1 aligns across 8 bases. This CDR3 has 15 amino acids. Germline V lookup: CDR1 MNHEY, CDR2 SMNVEV (reference sequence). With 0 bases clipped from V and 4 bases from J, the junction kept 4 bases outside the gene matches. The CDR3, as DNA: TGTGCCAGCAGTTTATCAGGACAGGGCCTCACTGAAGCTTTCTTT. It specifies CASSLSGQGLTEAFF.

The V and J genes are TRBV4-1 and TRBJ1-5; D perhaps matches TRBD1 (6 bases). V lost 0 bases, J lost 6 bases, and 18 bases lay in between. Per germline, CDR1 MGHRA and CDR2 YSYEKL. The CDR3 contains 17 residues. CDR3 nucleotide sequence: TGCGCCAGCAGCCAAGAATTTAAGCGGGACATCCCTCAGCCCCAGCATTTT. It encodes CASSQEFKRDIPQPQHF.

V usage is TRBV9 and J usage is TRBJ1-2; no definite D call. Trimming removed 1 base at V and 4 bases at J, with 11 bases between. Germline V gene sequence: CDR1 SGDLS, CDR2 YYNGEE. The CDR3 is made up of 14 amino acids. The CDR3 sequence: CASSVMQVVYGYTF. The CDR3 DNA follows: TGTGCCAGCAGCGTAATGCAGGTTGTCTATGGCTACACCTTC.

The V and J genes are TRBV2 and TRBJ1-4; weak D call: TRBD1 (5 bases). The CDR3 is 14 residues long. Germline CDR1 SNHLY, CDR2 FYNNEI. Trimming removed 4 bases at V and 7 bases at J, with 13 bases between. The CDR3 region is CASSAQGIREKLFF. The DNA for the CDR3 is TGTGCCAGCAGTGCTCAGGGAATACGTGAAAAACTGTTTTTT.

V usage is TRBV4-3 and J usage is TRBJ1-6; unclear D gene. This CDR3 is built from 17 residues. Looked up from germline, CDR1 is LGHNA and CDR2 is YSLEER. V was clipped by 1 base and J by 6 bases, with 16 bases between them. The CDR3 bases are TGCGCCAGCAGCCAAGCTATGAACGGGGTGGTTAATTCACCCCTCCACTTT. It yields the protein CASSQAMNGVVNSPLHF.

This CDR3 reads CASSSPASGNNEQFF. CDR3 sequence (DNA): TGTGCCAGCAGTTCTCCGGCTAGCGGAAACAATGAGCAGTTCTTC. The rearrangement links TRBV28 to TRBJ2-1; 7 nucleotides line up with TRBD2. The CDR3 loop spans 15 amino acids. The germline CDR1 and CDR2 sequences are MDHEN and SYDVKM. J gave up 5 bases and V 4 bases, and 8 bases lay outside the gene matches.

This chain uses TRBV27 with TRBJ2-3; TRBD2 agrees at 11 bases. V lost 3 bases and J lost 1; bases outside the gene matches: 9. CDR3 length: 18 amino acids. The germline V gene has CDR1 MNHEY and CDR2 SMNVEV (reference sequence). The CDR3 protein is CASSLGTSGSWGTDTQYF. The CDR3, as DNA: TGTGCCAGCAGTTTGGGGACTAGCGGATCCTGGGGCACAGATACGCAGTATTTT.

This chain connects TRBV28 to TRBJ1-5, with D hard to call. CDR3 length: 15 residues. The V and J ends lost 1 base and 2 bases respectively, with 9 bases between them. From germline, CDR1 is MDHEN and CDR2 SYDVKM. The CDR3 loop reads CASSLFGSGNQPQHF. DNA of the CDR3: TGTGCCAGCAGTTTATTTGGTTCGGGCAATCAGCCCCAGCATTTT.

The chain recombines TRBV29-1 with TRBJ2-3; TRBD2 is a possible D gene (5 bases). The germline V and J ends were trimmed by 1 base and 0 bases, with 11 bases remaining between them. CDR1 and CDR2 (germline): SQVTM, ANQGSEA. This CDR3 region has 15 residues. CDR3 in DNA: TGCAGCGTTGAAGGGCTAGCAGTTAGCACAGATACGCAGTATTTT. It specifies CSVEGLAVSTDTQYF.

The chain is built from TRBV27 and TRBJ2-4; the D gene is possibly TRBD1 (6 bases). Germline values: CDR1 MNHEY, CDR2 SMNVEV (reference sequence). The germline V and J ends were trimmed by 7 bases and 6 bases, with 13 bases remaining between them. This CDR3 spans 13 amino acids. The CDR3 here is CASTSGVGNIQYF. The CDR3 coding sequence is TGTGCCAGCACCTCAGGGGTGGGAAACATTCAGTACTTC.

This rearrangement joins TRBV6-1 to TRBJ1-6; 7 bases map to TRBD1. The germline V gene encodes CDR1 MNHNS and CDR2 SASEGT. The V and J ends lost 9 bases and 9 bases, in that order; junction bases with no gene match: 8. There are 13 residues in the CDR3. In DNA form, the CDR3 reads TGTGCCAGGCGACAGGGTGAAATTTCACCCCTCCACTTT. Translating gives CARRQGEISPLHF.

J is TRBJ2-1 and V is TRBV5-5; the match to TRBD1 covers 7 bases. Germline values: CDR1 SGHKS, CDR2 YYEKEE (reference sequence). The CDR3 runs to 15 residues. V shed 3 bases and J 0 bases; nucleotides not matched to a gene: 3. The CDR3: CASSYRGSSYNEQFF. In DNA, the CDR3 is TGTGCCAGCAGCTACAGGGGCTCCTCCTACAATGAGCAGTTCTTC.

The chain joins TRBV5-6 to TRBJ2-3; possible D gene TRBD1, 5 bases. The CDR3 has 16 amino acids. The V and J ends lost 1 base and 0 bases respectively, with 12 bases between them. Germline values: CDR1 SGHDT, CDR2 YYEEEE. Here the CDR3 DNA reads TGTGCCAGCAGCTTGTGGACACCGACTAGCACAGATACGCAGTATTTT. Encoded protein: CASSLWTPTSTDTQYF.

V usage is TRBV5-1 and J usage is TRBJ2-1; the D gene is possibly TRBD2 (5 bases). V was pared by 0 bases and J by 7 bases, with 11 bases between. CDR3 size: 14 residues. The germline CDR1 and CDR2 sequences are SGHRS and YFSETQ. This CDR3 is CASSLVEGGNEQFF. The CDR3 coding sequence is TGCGCCAGCAGCTTGGTTGAGGGTGGAAATGAGCAGTTCTTC. Drawing the rest from reference TRBV5-1 and TRBJ2-1, the complete variable domain is KAGVTQTPRYLIKTRGQQVTLSCSPISGHRSVSWYQQTPGQGLQFLFEYFSETQRNKGNFPGRFSGRQFSNSRSEMNVSTLELGDSALYLCASSLVEGGNEQFFGPGTRLTVL.